This T cell receptor beta chain appears in the sequencing data of a study of shared clonotypes between healthy human individuals. Findings of the study overall: Estimated richness was generally greater in naive than memory subsets.

From germline, CDR1 is LNHDA and CDR2 SQIVND (reference sequence). CDR3 length: 14 amino acids. V shed 3 bases and J shed 5 bases, with 11 bases lying between them. To note about this clone: Its antigen is currently unknown.

Clones were read by immunoSEQ multiplex PCR, and TCRdb kept only the in-frame ones, dropping some. This table has a few million clones, 93% appearing once. It was CD45RO-negative cells, positively selected for CCR7, that made up naive CD8 cells, with terminally differentiated effector memory CD45RA+ cells excluded. Donors comprised only Caucasian adults living in Nashville, Tennessee. The chain combines TRBV19 with TRBJ2-1; no firm D call. The sequenced sample was naive CD8+ T cells from PBMCs. This clonotype was obtained from a man younger than 35 in good health. Some clones in this sample may be carry-over from other donors' samples. CDR3: CASSMFSGHNEQFF. The CDR3 DNA sequence: TGTGCCAGTAGTATGTTTTCGGGCCACAATGAGCAGTTCTTC.